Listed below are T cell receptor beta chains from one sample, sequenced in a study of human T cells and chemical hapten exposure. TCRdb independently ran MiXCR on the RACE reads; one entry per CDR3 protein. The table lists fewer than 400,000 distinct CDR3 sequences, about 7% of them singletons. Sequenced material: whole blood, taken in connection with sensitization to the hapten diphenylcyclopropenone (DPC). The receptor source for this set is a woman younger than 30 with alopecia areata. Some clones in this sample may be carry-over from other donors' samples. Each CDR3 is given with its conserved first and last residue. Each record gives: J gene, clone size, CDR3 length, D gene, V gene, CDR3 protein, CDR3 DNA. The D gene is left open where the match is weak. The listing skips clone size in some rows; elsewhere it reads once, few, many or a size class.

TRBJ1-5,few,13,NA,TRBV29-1,CSVTQGRDQPQHF,TGCAGCGTTACCCAGGGGAGGGATCAGCCCCAGCATTTT
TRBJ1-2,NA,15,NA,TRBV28,CASGLGLGREGGYTF,TGTGCCAGCGGATTGGGTTTAGGTAGGGAGGGCGGCTACACCTTC
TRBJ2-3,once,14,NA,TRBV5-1,CASSQGTGTDTQYF,TGCGCCAGCAGCCAGGGAACCGGCACAGATACGCAGTATTTT
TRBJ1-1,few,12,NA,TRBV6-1,CASRSGAAEAFF,TGTGCCAGCAGGAGCGGGGCGGCTGAAGCTTTCTTT
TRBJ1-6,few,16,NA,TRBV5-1,CASSPEVGSYNSPLHF,TGCGCCAGCAGCCCGGAGGTGGGCTCCTATAATTCACCCCTCCACTTT
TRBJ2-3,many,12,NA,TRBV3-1,CASSQFDSAQYF,TGTGCCAGCAGCCAGTTTGACTCAGCGCAGTATTTT
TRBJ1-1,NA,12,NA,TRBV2,CASSGAGFEAFF,TGTGCCAGCAGTGGGGCGGGGTTTGAAGCTTTCTTT
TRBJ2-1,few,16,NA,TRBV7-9,CASSPWGSNSYNEQFF,TGTGCCAGCAGCCCGTGGGGGTCTAACTCCTACAATGAGCAGTTCTTC
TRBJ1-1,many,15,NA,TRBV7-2,CASSPLTGMNTEAFF,TGTGCCAGCAGCCCCCTCACTGGAATGAACACTGAAGCTTTCTTT
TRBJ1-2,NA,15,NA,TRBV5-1,CASSFNMGSRYGYTF,TGCGCCAGCAGCTTCAACATGGGCAGTCGTTATGGCTACACCTTC
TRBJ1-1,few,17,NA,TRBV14,CASSLRYQAAIYTEAFF,TGTGCCAGCAGCCTTCGTTACCAGGCAGCAATTTACACTGAAGCTTTCTTT
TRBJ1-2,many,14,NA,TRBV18,CASSPQGGQDGYTF,TGTGCCAGCTCACCACAGGGGGGTCAAGATGGCTACACCTTC
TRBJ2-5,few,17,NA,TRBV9,CASSPSVLRGAQETQYF,TGTGCCAGCAGCCCCAGCGTATTGAGGGGGGCCCAAGAGACCCAGTACTTC
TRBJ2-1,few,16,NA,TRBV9,CASSVASRALQWEQFF,TGTGCCAGCAGCGTAGCGAGCCGGGCGCTCCAATGGGAGCAGTTCTTC
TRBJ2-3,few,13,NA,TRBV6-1,CASSEASPDTQYF,TGTGCCAGCAGTGAAGCTAGCCCAGATACGCAGTATTTT
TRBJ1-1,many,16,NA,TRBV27,CASSLNFVPGPQNAFF,TGTGCCAGCAGTTTAAACTTTGTGCCGGGGCCCCAGAATGCTTTCTTT
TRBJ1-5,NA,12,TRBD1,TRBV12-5,CATTQGQQPQHF,TGTGCTACCACACAGGGGCAACAGCCCCAGCATTTT
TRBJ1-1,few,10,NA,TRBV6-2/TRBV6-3,CASARTEAFF,TGTGCCAGCGCCCGGACTGAAGCTTTCTTT
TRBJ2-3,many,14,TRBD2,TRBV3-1,CASSPSGVTDTQYF,TGTGCCAGCAGCCCTAGCGGGGTCACAGATACGCAGTATTTT
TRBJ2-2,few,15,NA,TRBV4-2,CASSQSVGPTGELFF,TGTGCCAGCAGCCAGTCGGTTGGACCCACCGGGGAGCTGTTTTTT
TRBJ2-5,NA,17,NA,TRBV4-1,CASSRSLTGALQETQYF,TGCGCCAGCAGCCGATCGTTAACGGGGGCCCTCCAAGAGACCCAGTACTTC
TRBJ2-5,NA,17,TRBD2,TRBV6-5,CASTAGTSGESQETQYF,TGTGCCAGCACCGCCGGGACTAGCGGGGAAAGCCAAGAGACCCAGTACTTC
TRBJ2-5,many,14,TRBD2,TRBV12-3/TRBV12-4,CASSFSGGQETQYF,TGTGCCAGCAGTTTTAGCGGGGGGCAAGAGACCCAGTACTTC
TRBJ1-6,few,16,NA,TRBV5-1,CASSLISAGPNSPLHF,TGCGCCAGCAGCTTGATTTCGGCAGGGCCTAATTCACCCCTCCACTTT
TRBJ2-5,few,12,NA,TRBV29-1,CSVEQPQETQYF,TGCAGCGTTGAACAGCCGCAAGAGACCCAGTACTTC
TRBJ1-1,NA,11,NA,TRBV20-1,CSAIHGYEAFF,TGCAGTGCCATACATGGTTATGAAGCTTTCTTT
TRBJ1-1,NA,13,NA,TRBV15,CATSKQGGAEAFF,TGTGCCACCAGCAAGCAGGGTGGCGCTGAAGCTTTCTTT
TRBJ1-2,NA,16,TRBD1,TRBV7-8,CASSTHSQGAYYGYTF,TGTGCCAGCAGCACCCACTCGCAGGGGGCTTACTATGGCTACACCTTC
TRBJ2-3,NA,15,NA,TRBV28,CASSFRGPFTDTQYF,TGTGCCAGCAGTTTCAGGGGCCCCTTCACAGATACGCAGTATTTT
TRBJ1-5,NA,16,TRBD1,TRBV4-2,CASSHSTPGGYQPQHF,TGTGCCAGCAGCCATTCAACCCCAGGGGGATATCAGCCCCAGCATTTT
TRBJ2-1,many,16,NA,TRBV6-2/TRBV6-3,CASRTGRRASYNEQFF,TGTGCCAGCAGAACCGGTCGACGGGCCTCCTACAATGAGCAGTTCTTC
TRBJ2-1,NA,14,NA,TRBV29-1,CSVYPARSYNEQFF,TGCAGCGTTTACCCCGCAAGAAGCTACAATGAGCAGTTCTTC
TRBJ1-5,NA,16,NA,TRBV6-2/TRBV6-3,CASSILSGGLVQPQHF,TGTGCCAGCAGTATCCTAAGCGGGGGGCTTGTTCAGCCCCAGCATTTT
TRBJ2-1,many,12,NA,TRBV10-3,CAISESLGEQFF,TGTGCCATCAGTGAGTCTCTTGGTGAGCAGTTCTTC
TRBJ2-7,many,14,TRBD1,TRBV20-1,CSASPGQATYEQYF,TGCAGTGCTAGTCCGGGACAGGCGACGTACGAGCAGTACTTC
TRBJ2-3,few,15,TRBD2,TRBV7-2,CASSSAGGPSGTQYF,TGTGCCAGCAGCTCAGCGGGGGGGCCGAGTGGTACGCAGTATTTT
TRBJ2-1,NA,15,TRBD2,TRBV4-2,CASSQDRGEYNEQFF,TGTGCCAGCAGCCAAGATCGGGGGGAGTACAATGAGCAGTTCTTC
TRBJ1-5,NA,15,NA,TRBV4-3,CASSQDVPGSQPQHF,TGCGCCAGCAGCCAAGACGTCCCCGGGAGCCAGCCCCAGCATTTT
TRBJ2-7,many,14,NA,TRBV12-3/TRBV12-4,CASSFRAPSYEQYF,TGTGCCAGCAGTTTCAGGGCCCCCTCCTACGAGCAGTACTTC
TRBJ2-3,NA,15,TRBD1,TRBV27,CASSRLQGKEDTQYF,TGTGCCAGCAGTCGTTTACAGGGGAAAGAAGATACGCAGTATTTT
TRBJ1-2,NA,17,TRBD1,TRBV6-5,CASSSQTKTGTAYGYTF,TGTGCCAGCAGTTCGCAAACCAAAACCGGGACAGCATATGGCTACACCTTC
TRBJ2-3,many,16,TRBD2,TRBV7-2,CASSLAGTSGTDTQYF,TGTGCCAGCAGCTTAGCCGGGACTAGCGGCACAGATACGCAGTATTTT
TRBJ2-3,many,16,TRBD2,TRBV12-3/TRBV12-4,CASSKRGASYTDTQYF,TGTGCCAGCAGCAAGCGGGGGGCAAGTTACACAGATACGCAGTATTTT
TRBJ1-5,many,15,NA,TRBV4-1,CASSQIGGRLQPQHF,TGCGCCAGCAGCCAAATAGGGGGACGTCTTCAGCCCCAGCATTTT
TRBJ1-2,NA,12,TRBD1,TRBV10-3,CAIRGDREDYTF,TGTGCCATCAGGGGGGACAGGGAGGACTACACCTTC